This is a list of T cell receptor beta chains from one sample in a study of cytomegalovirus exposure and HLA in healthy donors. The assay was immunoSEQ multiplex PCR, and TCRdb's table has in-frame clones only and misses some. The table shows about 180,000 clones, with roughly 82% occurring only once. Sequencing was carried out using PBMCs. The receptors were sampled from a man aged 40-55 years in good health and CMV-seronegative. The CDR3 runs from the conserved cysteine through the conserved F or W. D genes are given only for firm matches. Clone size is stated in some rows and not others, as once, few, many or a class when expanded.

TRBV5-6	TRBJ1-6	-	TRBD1	CASSPGTGDNSPLHF	TGTGCCAGCAGCCCCGGGACAGGGGATAATTCACCCCTCCACTTT
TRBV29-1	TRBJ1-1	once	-	CSVVSVAEAFF	TGCAGCGTTGTATCGGTTGCTGAAGCTTTCTTT
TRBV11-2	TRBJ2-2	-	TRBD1	CASSPRGPGEPGELFF	TGTGCCAGCAGCCCGAGGGGGCCAGGGGAACCCGGGGAGCTGTTTTTT
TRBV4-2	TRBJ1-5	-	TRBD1	CASSPEQKQGIGQPQHF	TGTGCCAGCAGCCCCGAACAGAAACAGGGGATCGGTCAGCCCCAGCATTTT
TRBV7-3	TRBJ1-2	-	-	CASSLNGDYGYTF	TGTGCCAGCAGCTTAAACGGGGACTATGGCTACACCTTC
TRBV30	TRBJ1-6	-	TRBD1	CAWSVLMWTGGGYNSPLHF	TGTGCCTGGAGTGTACTTATGTGGACAGGGGGCGGGTATAATTCACCCCTCCACTTT
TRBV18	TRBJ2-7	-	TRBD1	CASSPRDRVSHEQYF	TGTGCCAGCTCACCAAGAGACAGGGTAAGCCACGAGCAGTACTTC
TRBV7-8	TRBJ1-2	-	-	CASSLRDIPKVGYTF	TGTGCCAGCAGCTTGAGGGACATCCCTAAGGTTGGCTACACCTTC
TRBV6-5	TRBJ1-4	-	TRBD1	CASSFRTGPGKKLFF	TGTGCCAGCAGTTTTCGGACAGGCCCGGGGAAAAAACTGTTTTTT
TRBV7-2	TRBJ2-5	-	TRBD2	CASSSNLAGGETQYF	TGTGCCAGCAGCTCCAACCTAGCGGGGGGAGAGACCCAGTACTTC
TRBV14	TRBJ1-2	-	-	CASTPGGGYGYTF	TGTGCCAGCACCCCTGGGGGAGGCTATGGCTACACCTTC
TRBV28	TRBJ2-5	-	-	CATSDSTRETQYF	TGTGCCACTTCGGACAGTACCCGCGAGACCCAGTACTTC
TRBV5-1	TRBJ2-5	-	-	CASSPNGHPIETQYF	TGCGCCAGCAGCCCAAATGGACACCCTATAGAGACCCAGTACTTC
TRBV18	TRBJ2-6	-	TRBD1	CASSPGQGLNSGANVLTF	TGTGCCAGCTCACCAGGACAGGGATTAAACTCTGGGGCCAACGTCCTGACTTTC
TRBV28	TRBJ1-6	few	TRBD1	CASSPGQGSRGISPLHF	TGTGCCAGCAGTCCGGGACAGGGTTCCCGTGGGATTTCACCCCTCCACTTT
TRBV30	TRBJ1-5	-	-	CAWSERGNQPQHF	TGTGCCTGGAGTGAGCGGGGCAATCAGCCCCAGCATTTT
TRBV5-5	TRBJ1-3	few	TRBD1	CASSPGTAYTIYF	TGTGCCAGCAGCCCCGGGACAGCTTACACCATATATTTT
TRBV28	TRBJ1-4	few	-	CASRVTGYGEKLFF	TGTGCCAGCAGGGTAACAGGGTATGGAGAAAAACTGTTTTTT
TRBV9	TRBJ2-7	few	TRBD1	CASSAADRVEQYF	TGTGCCAGCAGCGCGGCGGACAGGGTCGAGCAGTACTTC
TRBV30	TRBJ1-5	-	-	CAWSYQGTGQPQHF	TGTGCCTGGAGTTACCAGGGGACGGGCCAGCCCCAGCATTTT
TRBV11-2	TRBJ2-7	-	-	CASSLVLGGSEQYF	TGTGCCAGCAGCTTAGTTCTGGGAGGAAGCGAGCAGTACTTC
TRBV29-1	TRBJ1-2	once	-	CSVEDVRRGGYTF	TGCAGCGTTGAAGATGTAAGACGAGGAGGCTACACCTTC
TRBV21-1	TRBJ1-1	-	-	CASRPTGSDNTEAFF	TGTGCCAGCAGACCGACAGGGTCGGATAACACTGAAGCTTTCTTT
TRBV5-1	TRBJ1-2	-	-	CASSPHLLQVNYGYTF	TGCGCCAGCAGCCCTCATTTGTTACAGGTTAACTATGGCTACACCTTC
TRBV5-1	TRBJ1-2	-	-	CASSLESAARGGYTF	TGCGCCAGCAGCTTGGAATCCGCTGCGAGAGGAGGCTACACCTTC
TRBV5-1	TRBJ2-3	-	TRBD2	CASSLSSSGIVDTQYF	TGCGCCAGCAGCCTCAGCTCTAGCGGGATCGTTGATACGCAGTATTTT
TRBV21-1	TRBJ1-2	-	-	CASSKGTRGGYTF	TGTGCCAGCAGCAAGGGCACCCGGGGTGGCTACACCTTC
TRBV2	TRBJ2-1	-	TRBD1	CASSLNSGTGSEQFF	TGTGCCAGCAGTCTTAATTCCGGGACAGGGAGTGAGCAGTTCTTC
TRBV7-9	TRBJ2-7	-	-	CASSLGTRGEQYF	TGTGCCAGCAGCCTCGGGACAAGGGGCGAGCAGTACTTC
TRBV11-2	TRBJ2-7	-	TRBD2	CASSLSAGVPYEQYF	TGTGCCAGCAGCCTCTCAGCGGGAGTCCCCTACGAGCAGTACTTC
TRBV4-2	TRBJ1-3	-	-	CASSQDQGGHGNTIYF	TGTGCCAGCAGCCAAGACCAGGGAGGGCACGGAAACACCATATATTTT
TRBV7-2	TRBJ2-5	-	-	CASSLVEETQYF	TGTGCCAGCAGCTTAGTCGAAGAGACCCAGTACTTC
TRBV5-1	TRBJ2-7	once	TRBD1	CASSRTGSEQYF	TGCGCCAGCAGCCGGACAGGGAGCGAGCAGTACTTC
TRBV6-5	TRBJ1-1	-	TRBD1	CASRGQGRNTEAFF	TGTGCCAGCAGGGGACAGGGGCGGAACACTGAAGCTTTCTTT
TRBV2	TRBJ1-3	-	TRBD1	CASRVTGGVGNTIYF	TGTGCCAGCAGGGTAACAGGGGGCGTAGGAAACACCATATATTTT
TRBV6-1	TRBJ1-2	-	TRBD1	CASSVQGAGDYGYTF	TGTGCCAGCAGTGTTCAGGGGGCAGGGGACTATGGCTACACCTTC